The source of this TCR beta chain is a study of blood T cell repertoires in COVID-19. Only in-frame clones appear in the TCRdb table, and some are missing; sequencing was by immunoSEQ multiplex PCR. The table lists around 250,000 clones, approximately 84% of them singletons. Trimming took off 2 bases at V and 0 bases at J, with 22 bases between the two ends. The germline CDR1 and CDR2 sequences are LNHNV and YYDKDF (reference sequence). The CDR3 runs to 19 residues. The V gene is TRBV15, the J gene TRBJ1-2, with no clear D. The clonotype was recovered from a man aged 35 to 55 who had recovered from COVID-19. The specimen was PBMCs or T cells enriched from blood (not recorded which). The CDR3 spells CATSRPPGGAPHSNYGYTF. CDR3 coding DNA: TGTGCCACCAGCAGACCCCCCGGAGGAGCACCTCACTCTAACTATGGCTACACCTTC.